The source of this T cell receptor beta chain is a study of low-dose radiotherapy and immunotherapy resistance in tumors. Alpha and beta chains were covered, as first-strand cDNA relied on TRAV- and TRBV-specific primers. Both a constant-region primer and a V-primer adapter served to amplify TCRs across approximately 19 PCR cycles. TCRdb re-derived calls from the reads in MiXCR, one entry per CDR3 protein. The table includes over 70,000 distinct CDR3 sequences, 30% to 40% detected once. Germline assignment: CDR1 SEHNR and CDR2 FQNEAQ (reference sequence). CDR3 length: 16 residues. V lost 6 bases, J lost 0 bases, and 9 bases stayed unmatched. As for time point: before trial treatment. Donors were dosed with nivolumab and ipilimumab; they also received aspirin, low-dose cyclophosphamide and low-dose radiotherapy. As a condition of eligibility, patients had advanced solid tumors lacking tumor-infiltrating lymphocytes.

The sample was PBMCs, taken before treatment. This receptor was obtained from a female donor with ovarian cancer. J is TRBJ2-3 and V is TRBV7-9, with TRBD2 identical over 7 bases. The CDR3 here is CASSPRAGRSTDTQYF. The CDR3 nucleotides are TGTGCCAGCAGTCCCAGAGCGGGGCGGAGCACAGATACGCAGTATTTT.